These T cell receptor beta chains were read from a single sample in a study of cytomegalovirus exposure and HLA in healthy donors. The data were produced by immunoSEQ multiplex PCR, yet TCRdb's version contains in-frame clones alone and is incomplete. The sample lists 220,000 or so clones; roughly 70% were seen once. Sequenced input: PBMCs. Receptors were obtained from a woman under 40 in good health and CMV-seronegative. CDR3s include the opening cysteine and the closing phenylalanine or tryptophan. Fields, in order: V gene, J gene, CDR3 protein.

>TRBV7-9|TRBJ1-1
CASSLMGTGVDEAFF
>TRBV2|TRBJ2-3
CASSGLDTQYF
>TRBV30|TRBJ2-7
CAWSLGASEQYF
>TRBV18|TRBJ1-4
CASSPGRNEKLFF
>TRBV5-8|TRBJ2-7
CASSKTGVSYEQYF
>TRBV6-5|TRBJ2-1
CASSYSREDEQFF
>TRBV28|-
CATTSGRTYEQYF
>TRBV12-5|TRBJ2-2
CASGSFGTSFTGELFF
>TRBV10-3|TRBJ2-3
CAISTSGASGSTDMQYF
>TRBV4-1|TRBJ1-2
CASSARTAENYGYTF
>TRBV15|TRBJ2-1
CATSRGDRGYNEQFF
>TRBV6-4|TRBJ1-1
CASKQGANTEAFF
>TRBV27|TRBJ2-3
CASSSPGQRGRTDTQYF
>TRBV12-1|TRBJ2-7
CASSSGLAGGWLSSYEQYF
>TRBV30|TRBJ2-1
CASGLAGVFEQFF
>TRBV12-5|TRBJ2-1
CASGFRGNEQFF
>TRBV6-4|TRBJ1-1
CASSDGKRSEAFF
>TRBV6-1|TRBJ2-7
CASRETWTGGVTEQYF
>TRBV2|TRBJ2-5
CASRGTSGGPGKTQYF
>TRBV28|TRBJ2-1
CASIPFSGGASEQFF
>TRBV5-1|TRBJ2-3
CASRGTSGGITDTQYF
>TRBV29-1|TRBJ1-1
CSATGLGNTEAFF
>TRBV6-1|TRBJ1-1
CASSPQGNTEAFF
>TRBV29-1|TRBJ1-2
CSVAPQINRADGYTF
>TRBV11-2|TRBJ1-3
CASSLQGGNTIYF
>TRBV6-1|TRBJ1-1
CASSNQRTVNTEAFF
>TRBV7-9|TRBJ1-6
CASSLVPGLGSVPPLHF
>TRBV6-1|TRBJ1-4
CASRSPGLPRKLFF
>TRBV7-2|TRBJ2-7
CASSLEGTDIEQYF
>TRBV19|TRBJ2-3
CASGPDRVSTDTQYF
>TRBV6-5|TRBJ1-2
CASSFTGSDGYTF
>TRBV5-4|TRBJ1-5
CASSSENQPQHF
>TRBV19|TRBJ2-7
CASSIESSGSYEQYF
>TRBV6-1|TRBJ2-7
CASSSQQVGSYEQYF
>TRBV6-5|TRBJ2-1
CATISGRAGGEQFF
>TRBV7-6|TRBJ1-2
CASSPGLETRGYTF
>TRBV4-2|TRBJ2-2
CASSQELAGGPRDTGELFF
>TRBV19|TRBJ2-7
CATIDGFEQYF
>TRBV18|TRBJ1-2
CASSPGQNYGYTF
>TRBV29-1|TRBJ2-1
CSVDGGSSYNEQFF
>TRBV30|TRBJ2-7
CAWIRTGASYEQYF
>TRBV9|TRBJ1-1
CASSVALGAEAFF
>TRBV30|TRBJ2-6
CAWPGTSKFSGANVLTF
>TRBV7-9|TRBJ2-7
CASSVGHLQEQYF
>TRBV2|TRBJ2-5
CASSYRTSGETQYF
>TRBV14|TRBJ2-1
CASSQVAGGEYNEQFF
>TRBV30|TRBJ2-5
CAARWAQETQYF
>TRBV9|TRBJ1-1
CASSVAPRPRINTEAFF
>TRBV27|TRBJ1-2
CASSPYVDSLYGYTF
>TRBV6-4|TRBJ2-3
CASRGTRRETSTQYF
>TRBV2|TRBJ1-2
CASRRDRVNF
>TRBV2|TRBJ1-2
CASSLSGDPNYGYTF
>TRBV2|TRBJ1-1
CATDAGGLNTEAFF